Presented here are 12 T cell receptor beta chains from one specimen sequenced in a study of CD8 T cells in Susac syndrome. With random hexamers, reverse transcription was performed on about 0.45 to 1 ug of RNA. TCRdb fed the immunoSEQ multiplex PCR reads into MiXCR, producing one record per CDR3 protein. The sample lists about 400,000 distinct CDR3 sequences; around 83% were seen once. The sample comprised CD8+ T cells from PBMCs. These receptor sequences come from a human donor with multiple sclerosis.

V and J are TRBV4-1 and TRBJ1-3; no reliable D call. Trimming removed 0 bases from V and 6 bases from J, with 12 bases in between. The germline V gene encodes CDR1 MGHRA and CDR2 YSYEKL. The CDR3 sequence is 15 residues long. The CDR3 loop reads CASSQEVGPENTIYF. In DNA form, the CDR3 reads TGCGCCAGCAGCCAAGAAGTAGGACCTGAAAACACCATATATTTT.

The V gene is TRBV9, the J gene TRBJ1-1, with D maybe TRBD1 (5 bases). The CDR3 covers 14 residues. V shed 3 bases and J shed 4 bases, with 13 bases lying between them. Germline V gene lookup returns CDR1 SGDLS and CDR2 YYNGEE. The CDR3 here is CASSARVSGTEAFF. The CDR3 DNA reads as TGTGCCAGCAGCGCCAGGGTTTCGGGCACTGAAGCTTTCTTT.

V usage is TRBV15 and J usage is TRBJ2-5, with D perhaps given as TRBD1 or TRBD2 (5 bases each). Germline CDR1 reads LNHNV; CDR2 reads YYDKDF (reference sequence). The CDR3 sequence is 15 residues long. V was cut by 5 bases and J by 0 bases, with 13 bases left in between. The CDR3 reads CATSRTWGYQETQYF. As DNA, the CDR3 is TGTGCCACCAGCCGTACATGGGGGTACCAAGAGACCCAGTACTTC.

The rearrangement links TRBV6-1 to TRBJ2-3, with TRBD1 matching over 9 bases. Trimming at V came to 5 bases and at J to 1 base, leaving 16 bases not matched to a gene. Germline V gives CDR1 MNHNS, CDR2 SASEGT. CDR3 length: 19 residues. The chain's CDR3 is CASSLSYGTGQSGTDTQYF. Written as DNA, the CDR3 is TGTGCCAGCAGTCTCTCTTACGGGACAGGGCAAAGTGGCACAGATACGCAGTATTTT.

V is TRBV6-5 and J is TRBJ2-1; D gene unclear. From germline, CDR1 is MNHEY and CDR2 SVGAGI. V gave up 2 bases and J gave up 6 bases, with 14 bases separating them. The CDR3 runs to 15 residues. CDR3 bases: TGTGCCAGCAGTTACAGTAGACTGAAACCCAATGAGCAGTTCTTC. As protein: CASSYSRLKPNEQFF.

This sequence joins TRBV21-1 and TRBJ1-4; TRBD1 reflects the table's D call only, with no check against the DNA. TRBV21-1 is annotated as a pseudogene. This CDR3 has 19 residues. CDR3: CASSKDRTGAGGVHEKLFF. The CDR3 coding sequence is TGTGCCAGCAGCAAAGACAGGACAGGAGCAGGAGGAGTACATGAAAAACTGTTTTTT.

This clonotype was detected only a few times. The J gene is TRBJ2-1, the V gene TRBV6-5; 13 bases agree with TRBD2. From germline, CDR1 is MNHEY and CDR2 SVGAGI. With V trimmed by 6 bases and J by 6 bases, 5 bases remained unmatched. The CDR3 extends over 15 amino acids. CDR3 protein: CASSLLAGGPNEQFF. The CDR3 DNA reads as TGTGCCAGCAGCTTACTAGCGGGGGGGCCCAATGAGCAGTTCTTC.

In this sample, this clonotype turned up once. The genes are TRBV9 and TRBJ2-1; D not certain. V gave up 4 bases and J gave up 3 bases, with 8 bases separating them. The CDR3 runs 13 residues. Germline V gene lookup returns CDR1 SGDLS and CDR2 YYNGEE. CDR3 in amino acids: CASSPQDYNEQFF. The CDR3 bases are TGTGCCAGCAGCCCCCAGGACTACAATGAGCAGTTCTTC.

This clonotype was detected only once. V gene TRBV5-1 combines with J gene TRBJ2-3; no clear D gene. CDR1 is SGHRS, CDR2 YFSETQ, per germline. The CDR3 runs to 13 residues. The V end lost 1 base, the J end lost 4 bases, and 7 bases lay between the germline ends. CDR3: CASSLYGSDTQYF. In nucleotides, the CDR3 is TGCGCCAGCAGCTTGTACGGGTCAGATACGCAGTATTTT.

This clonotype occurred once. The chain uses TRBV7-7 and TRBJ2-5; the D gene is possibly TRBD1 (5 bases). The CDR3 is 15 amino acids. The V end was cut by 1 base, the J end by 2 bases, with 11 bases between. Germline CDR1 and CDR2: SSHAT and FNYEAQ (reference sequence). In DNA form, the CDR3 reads TGTGCCAGCAGCTTAGGGGCAGGGCAGCAAGAGACCCAGTACTTC. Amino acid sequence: CASSLGAGQQETQYF.

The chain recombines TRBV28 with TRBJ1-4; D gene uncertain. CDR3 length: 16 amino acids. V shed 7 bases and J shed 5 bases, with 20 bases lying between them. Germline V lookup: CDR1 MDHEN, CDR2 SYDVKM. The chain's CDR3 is CASTSSQRALNEKLFF. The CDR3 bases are TGTGCCAGCACTTCTTCTCAGAGGGCCCTCAATGAAAAACTGTTTTTT. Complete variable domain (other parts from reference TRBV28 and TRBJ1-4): DVKVTQSSRYLVKRTGEKVFLECVQDMDHENMFWYRQDPGLGLRLIYFSYDVKMKEKGDIPEGYSVSREKKERFSLILESASTNQTSMYLCASTSSQRALNEKLFFGSGTQLSVL.

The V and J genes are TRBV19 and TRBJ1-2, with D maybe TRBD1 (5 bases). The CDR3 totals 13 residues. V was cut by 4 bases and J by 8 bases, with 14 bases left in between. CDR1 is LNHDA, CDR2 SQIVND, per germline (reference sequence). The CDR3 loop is CASSTGTYEGYTF. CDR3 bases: TGTGCCAGTAGTACCGGGACCTACGAGGGCTACACCTTC.